In this sample, the clone carrying this T cell receptor (beta chain) turned up many times. Its antigen is not identified. 60 Vbeta and 13 Jbeta primers were used in PCR. The assay was immunoSEQ multiplex PCR, and TCRdb's table has in-frame clones only and misses some. This sample has approximately 110,000 clones; roughly 68% occur once, and the top ten carry over 3.5%. The trim removed 4 bases at V and 2 bases at J, leaving 11 bases unmatched. The CDR3 loop spans 16 amino acids. From germline, CDR1 is MGHRA and CDR2 YSYEKL. This sample is drawn from a study of cytomegalovirus exposure and HLA in healthy donors. Study-wide results and caveats: TCR beta chains numbering under 200 were designated cytomegalovirus-associated. As a later analysis showed, a missense DCLRE1C variant was linked to trimming of TCR beta V- and J-genes. As confirmed in vitro, a few CMV-associated chains were specific for CMV antigens.

The sequenced material came from PBMCs. The rearrangement uses TRBV4-1 and TRBJ2-7; 7 positions match TRBD1. The TCR comes from a woman aged 45 to 65 in good health and CMV-seropositive. In DNA form, the CDR3 reads TGCGCCAGCAGCCCTCCGGCTGTAGGGGGCACCTACGAGCAGTACTTC. This sequence encodes CASSPPAVGGTYEQYF.